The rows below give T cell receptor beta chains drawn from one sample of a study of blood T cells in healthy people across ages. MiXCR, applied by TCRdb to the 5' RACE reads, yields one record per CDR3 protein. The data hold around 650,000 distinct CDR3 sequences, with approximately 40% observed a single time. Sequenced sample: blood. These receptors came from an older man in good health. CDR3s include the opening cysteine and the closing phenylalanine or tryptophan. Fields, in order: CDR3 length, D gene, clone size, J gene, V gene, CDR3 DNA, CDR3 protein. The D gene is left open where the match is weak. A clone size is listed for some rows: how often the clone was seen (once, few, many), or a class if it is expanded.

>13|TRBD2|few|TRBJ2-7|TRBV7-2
TGTGCCAGCAGCTTGTGGCGGGAGGTCGAGCAGTACTTC
CASSLWREVEQYF
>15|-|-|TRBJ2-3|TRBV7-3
TGTGCCAGCAGACTTAGCCGAGGTAGCACAGATACGCAGTATTTT
CASRLSRGSTDTQYF
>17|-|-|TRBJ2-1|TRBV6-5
TGTGCCAGCAGTTACTCAAACGCTCTAGCAGGAGAGGATGAGCAGTTCTTC
CASSYSNALAGEDEQFF
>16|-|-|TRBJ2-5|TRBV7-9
TGTGCCAGCAGCCGAAGGAAGCTACAGGGCGGGGAGACCCAGTACTTC
CASSRRKLQGGETQYF
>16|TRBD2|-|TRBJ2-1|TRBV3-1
TGTGCCAGCAGTATTGCCACTAGCGGGACCTACAATGAGCAGTTCTTC
CASSIATSGTYNEQFF
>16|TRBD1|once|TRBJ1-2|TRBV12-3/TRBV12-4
TGTGCCAGCAAGCCCGGGACAGGGGGCTGGTCCCATGGCTACACCTTC
CASKPGTGGWSHGYTF
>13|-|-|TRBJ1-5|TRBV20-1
TGCAGTGCTAGAGGACAGGAATTTGAGCCCCAGCATTTT
CSARGQEFEPQHF
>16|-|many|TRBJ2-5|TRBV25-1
TGTGCCAGCAGTGAAGGGGGGGGGCGGGAGCAAGAGACCCAGTACTTC
CASSEGGGREQETQYF
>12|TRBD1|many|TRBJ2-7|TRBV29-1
TGCAGCGTGCAAGGACAGGCCTACGAGCAGTACTTC
CSVQGQAYEQYF
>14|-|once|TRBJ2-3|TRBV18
TGTGCCAGCTCACGGGCGGCAGACACAGATACGCAGTATTTT
CASSRAADTDTQYF
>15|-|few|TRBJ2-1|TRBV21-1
TGTGCCAGCAGCCGAGCGGAAACCGCCTACAATGAGCAGTTCTTC
CASSRAETAYNEQFF
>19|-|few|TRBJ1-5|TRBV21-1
TGTGCCAGCATTCCGGGACAGGGATTACTAGCTTATAGCAATCAGCCCCAGCATTTT
CASIPGQGLLAYSNQPQHF
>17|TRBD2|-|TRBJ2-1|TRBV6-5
TGTGCCAGCAGTTTAGGGCTAGCGGGCCCTCAGATGAGTGAGCAGTTCTTC
CASSLGLAGPQMSEQFF
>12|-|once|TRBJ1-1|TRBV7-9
TGTGCCAGCAGCCCCCTTCGGACTGAAGCTTTCTTT
CASSPLRTEAFF
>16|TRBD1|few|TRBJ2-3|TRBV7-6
TGTGCCAGCAGCAAAAGACAGGGGGCTAACACAGATACGCAGTATTTT
CASSKRQGANTDTQYF
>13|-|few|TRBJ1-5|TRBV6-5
TGTGCCAGCAGTTACTTCCGTGATCAGCCCCAGCATTTT
CASSYFRDQPQHF